The sequence of this T cell receptor (beta chain) was determined in a study of T-cell memory formation after mild COVID-19. TCRdb analysed the 5' RACE reads with MiXCR anew, one entry per CDR3 protein. The sample has around 300,000 distinct CDR3 sequences, approximately 19% seen once. The receptor comes from a young man who had mild COVID-19 (a few samples of this study predate the infection). Cell type and time point are not known. Sequencing input: PBMCs or a T cell subset sorted from them (not recorded which).

The CDR3 DNA is TGTGCCAGCAGCTTCCCGGGACAGGCTCCCCCGGATACGCAGTATTTT. Protein product: CASSFPGQAPPDTQYF. The rearrangement uses TRBV7-9 and TRBJ2-3; TRBD1 matches at 8 bases. After removal of 3 bases from V and 6 bases from J, the junction contained 11 bases not matched to a gene. CDR1 SEHNR and CDR2 FQNEAQ come from the germline V gene (reference sequence). This CDR3 region has 16 residues. Together with reference TRBV7-9 and TRBJ2-3, the CDR3 gives the full variable domain: DTGVSQNPRHKITKRGQNVTFRCDPISEHNRLYWYRQTLGQGPEFLTYFQNEAQLEKSRLLSDRFSAERPKGSFSTLEIQRTEQGDSAMYLCASSFPGQAPPDTQYFGPGTRLTVL.